One sample yielded the 16 T cell receptor beta chains listed below, sequenced in a study of OX40 agonist ivuxolimab in advanced cancers. The library came from the immunoSEQ multiplex PCR assay. TCRdb limited this immuneACCESS table to in-frame rearrangements with V and J called. A share of clones is missing; checked studies link under half to unresolved V genes, and the rest is unexplained. Recorded for this sample are 75,000 to 100,000 clones; about 86% of them occurred a single time. Less than 6.5% of the sample comes from the top ten. The material sequenced was CD4+ or CD8+ T cells sorted from blood, taken in a trial of the OX40 agonist ivuxolimab. These receptors were taken from an adult with an advanced solid tumor such as melanoma, head and neck, liver or kidney cancer.

The gene calls are TRBV5-1 and TRBJ2-7; 13 nucleotides agree with TRBD2. CDR1 is SGHRS and CDR2 is YFSETQ in the germline V gene. The trim removed 4 bases at V and 3 bases at J, leaving 7 bases unmatched. The CDR3 runs to 16 residues. The CDR3 DNA is TGCGCCAGCAGCCCACGACTAGCGGGGGGAGTCTACGAGCAGTACTTC. Protein sequence: CASSPRLAGGVYEQYF.

The chain links TRBV2 to TRBJ1-4; perhaps TRBD1 as D (6 bases). The CDR3 runs to 15 residues. CDR1 is SNHLY, CDR2 FYNNEI, per germline. V was clipped by 3 bases and J by 10 bases, with 18 bases between them. Here the CDR3 DNA reads TGTGCCAGCAGTGATGGGACTGGAAAGGGGGTAAAACTGTTTTTT. It translates to CASSDGTGKGVKLFF.

The chain recombines TRBV30 with TRBJ1-1; weak D call: TRBD1 (6 bases). V was shortened by 4 bases and J by 4 bases, with 13 bases between the two germline ends. CDR1 is GTSNPN, CDR2 SVGIG, per germline (reference sequence). The CDR3 spans 13 residues. CDR3 amino acids: CAWTSQGFTEAFF. CDR3 nucleotide sequence: TGTGCCTGGACAAGTCAGGGGTTCACTGAAGCTTTCTTT.

This clone came up a few times. This sequence joins TRBV19 and TRBJ2-4; D might be TRBD1 (5 bases). Germline CDR1 is LNHDA and CDR2 is SQIVND (reference sequence). V was trimmed by 3 bases and J by 3 bases, leaving 12 bases between them. The CDR3 spans 15 residues. The CDR3 loop reads CASSIARANKNIQYF. CDR3 sequence (DNA): TGTGCCAGTAGTATCGCCAGGGCGAACAAAAACATTCAGTACTTC.

The gene calls are TRBV2 and TRBJ1-3; 8 bases fit TRBD1. Per the germline V gene, CDR1 is SNHLY and CDR2 is FYNNEI. V was clipped by 0 bases and J by 4 bases; unmatched bases: 5. There are 16 residues in the CDR3. The DNA of the CDR3 is TGTGCCAGCAGTGAAGCCCCCAGGGGGCTCGGAAACACCATATATTTT. This codes for CASSEAPRGLGNTIYF.

The chain recombines TRBV5-4 with TRBJ2-3, with TRBD1 as a possible D gene (6 bases). The CDR3 runs 17 residues. Germline lookup yields CDR1 SGHNT and CDR2 YYREEE (reference sequence). V was trimmed by 0 bases and J by 0 bases, leaving 14 bases between them. DNA of the CDR3: TGTGCCAGCAGCTTGGTTCGAGGGGGAAAGAGCACAGATACGCAGTATTTT. Translating gives CASSLVRGGKSTDTQYF. The entire variable domain, with the rest obtained from reference TRBV5-4 and TRBJ2-3, is as follows: ETGVTQSPTHLIKTRGQQVTLRCSSQSGHNTVSWYQQALGQGPQFIFQYYREEENGRGNFPPRFSGLQFPNYSSELNVNALELDDSALYLCASSLVRGGKSTDTQYFGPGTRLTVL.

This clone was found once. V is TRBV19 and J is TRBJ1-2; 8 bases agree with TRBD1. Germline trimming cut 5 bases from V and 4 bases from J; bases unmatched to any gene: 3. This CDR3 comprises 13 residues. CDR1 and CDR2 (germline): LNHDA, SQIVND (reference sequence). CDR3 in DNA: TGTGCCAGTAGTGGGGGACAGGCCTATGGCTACACCTTC. Translation: CASSGGQAYGYTF.

The chain uses TRBV6-1 and TRBJ1-2; 7 nucleotides align to TRBD1. J was trimmed by 5 bases and V by 4 bases; bases with no gene match: 4. Germline values: CDR1 MNHNS, CDR2 SASEGT. This CDR3 contains 13 residues. CDR3 sequence: CASSVLRGYGYTF. The DNA of the CDR3 is TGTGCCAGCAGTGTCCTCAGGGGGTATGGCTACACCTTC.

This clone was observed a single time. This sequence joins TRBV2 and TRBJ2-7; no clear D. CDR1 is SNHLY and CDR2 is FYNNEI in the germline V gene. The CDR3 is 16 residues long. Trimming shortened V by 5 bases and J by 0 bases, and 17 bases separated the two germline ends. The CDR3 DNA is TGTGCCAGCAGTCCCGACAAGGTTGCTCTCTCCTACGAGCAGTACTTC. Translating it yields CASSPDKVALSYEQYF. The complete variable domain, with remaining parts taken from reference TRBV2 and TRBJ2-7, reads EPEVTQTPSHQVTQMGQEVILRCVPISNHLYFYWYRQILGQKVEFLVSFYNNEISEKSEIFDDQFSVERPDGSNFTLKIRSTKLEDSAMYFCASSPDKVALSYEQYFGPGTRLTVT.

The chain recombines TRBV5-4 with TRBJ2-5; 11 nucleotides match TRBD2. The CDR3 extends over 15 amino acids. With 5 bases clipped from V and 5 bases from J, the junction kept 8 bases outside the gene matches. The germline V gene has CDR1 SGHNT and CDR2 YYREEE (reference sequence). CDR3 bases: TGTGCCAGCAGGGCTCAACTAGCGGGGGAGGAGACCCAGTACTTC. Translated: CASRAQLAGEETQYF. The full variable domain, its missing parts supplied by reference TRBV5-4 and TRBJ2-5, is ETGVTQSPTHLIKTRGQQVTLRCSSQSGHNTVSWYQQALGQGPQFIFQYYREEENGRGNFPPRFSGLQFPNYSSELNVNALELDDSALYLCASRAQLAGEETQYFGPGTRLLVL.

The gene calls are TRBV6-5 and TRBJ1-2; D is perhaps TRBD1 (5 bases). The CDR3 runs 13 residues. V lost 2 bases, J lost 8 bases, and 12 bases lay in between. Germline CDR1 and CDR2: MNHEY and SVGAGI. DNA for the CDR3: TGTGCCAGCAGTTACGGAAGGGGACGAGGCTACACCTTC. It translates to CASSYGRGRGYTF.

The rearrangement links TRBV9 to TRBJ2-3; D possibly corresponds to TRBD2 (5 bases). Germline CDR1 and CDR2: SGDLS and YYNGEE. Trimming removed 6 bases at V and 5 bases at J, with 10 bases between. This CDR3 has 12 amino acids. CDR3 sequence: CASIDEGDTQYF. The CDR3 DNA follows: TGTGCCAGCATCGACGAGGGAGATACGCAGTATTTT. Combining the CDR3 with reference TRBV9 and TRBJ2-3 gives the whole variable domain DSGVTQTPKHLITATGQRVTLRCSPRSGDLSVYWYQQSLDQGLQFLIQYYNGEERAKGNILERFSAQQFPDLHSELNLSSLELGDSALYFCASIDEGDTQYFGPGTRLTVL.

This rearrangement joins TRBV7-9 to TRBJ2-1, with a weak D call TRBD2 (5 bases). The germline V and J ends were trimmed by 0 bases and 3 bases, with 15 bases remaining between them. The germline V gene has CDR1 SEHNR and CDR2 FQNEAQ (reference sequence). The CDR3 loop spans 17 amino acids. The CDR3 sequence: CASSLAVTRRIYNEQFF. CDR3 coding DNA: TGTGCCAGCAGCTTAGCGGTAACTAGGCGGATCTACAATGAGCAGTTCTTC.

The chain joins TRBV30 to TRBJ1-2; the D is unclear. In germline, CDR1 is GTSNPN, CDR2 SVGIG (reference sequence). V was clipped by 4 bases and J by 4 bases, with 13 bases between them. The CDR3 has 13 residues. CDR3 coding DNA: TGTGCCTGGACAAAGAAGGAAGGCTATGGCTACACCTTC. It specifies CAWTKKEGYGYTF.

This clone was counted only a few times. The genes are TRBV4-2 and TRBJ1-3, with D possibly TRBD1 on 5 matching bases. The CDR3 length is 16 residues. Germline loops: CDR1 LGHNA, CDR2 YNFKEQ. Trimming cost V 0 bases and J 0 bases, with 9 bases left between them. CDR3 bases: TGTGCCAGCAGCCAAGATAGACAGTACTCTGGAAACACCATATATTTT. Protein: CASSQDRQYSGNTIYF.

The V gene is TRBV11-2, the J gene TRBJ2-1, with a weak D call TRBD2 (5 bases). The CDR3 extends over 13 amino acids. Germline values: CDR1 SGHAT, CDR2 FQNNGV. The germline V and J ends were trimmed by 11 bases and 10 bases, with 21 bases remaining between them. CDR3 in amino acids: CAQLITGGPEQFF. In nucleotides, the CDR3 is TGTGCCCAACTAATAACCGGAGGCCCAGAGCAGTTCTTC.